This is a list of T cell receptor beta chains from one sample in a study of control samples from healthy donors and cancer patients. Produced via immunoSEQ multiplex PCR; TCRdb's table is partial and in-frame only. The sample includes fewer than 60,000 clones, 95% seen only once; the top ten take about 2.4%. The sequencing sample was made of blood. These TCRs come from a man aged 25-45 years in good health. CDR3s include the opening cysteine and the closing phenylalanine or tryptophan. D genes are given only for firm matches. Clone size is not always given. Where it is, it says once, few, many or a class for expanded clones.

clone size	D gene	V gene	J gene	CDR3 length	CDR3 DNA	CDR3 protein
NA	TRBD2	TRBV7-9	TRBJ2-3	16	TGTGCCAGCAGCTTACGGCTAGCGGGAGGGCAAGATACGCAGTATTTT	CASSLRLAGGQDTQYF
NA	NA	TRBV5-1	TRBJ2-3	15	TGCGCCAGCAGCTCCATGAGGGAAGGAGCGGATACGCAGTATTTT	CASSSMREGADTQYF
NA	NA	TRBV11-2	TRBJ1-1	13	TGTGCCAGCAGCTTAGTTGGGTACACTGAAGCTTTCTTT	CASSLVGYTEAFF
NA	TRBD1	TRBV5-1	TRBJ2-5	14	TGCGCCAGCAGCCCGCCAGGGGGTGAAGAGACCCAGTACTTC	CASSPPGGEETQYF
NA	NA	TRBV5-4	TRBJ2-1	16	TGTGCCAGCAGCTTGTACGGGAGTGTACTCTACAATGAGCAGTTCTTC	CASSLYGSVLYNEQFF
NA	NA	TRBV4-1	TRBJ2-3	13	TGCGCCAGCAGCCAAAGTAACACAGATACGCAGTATTTT	CASSQSNTDTQYF
NA	NA	TRBV10-3	TRBJ2-7	14	TGTGCCATCAGTGAAGTGAAGGGACCAGGGGAGCAGTACTTC	CAISEVKGPGEQYF
NA	NA	TRBV15	TRBJ1-1	15	TGTGCCACCAGCAGTTCCCGGGACTTGGACACTGAAGCTTTCTTT	CATSSSRDLDTEAFF
NA	TRBD2	TRBV7-3	TRBJ2-1	15	TGTGCCAGCAGTTATTCTAGCGGGATCTTAAGTGAGCAGTTCTTC	CASSYSSGILSEQFF
NA	TRBD1	TRBV5-1	TRBJ2-1	15	TGCGCCAGCAGCCTACGACAGGGGGCCTACAATGAGCAGTTCTTC	CASSLRQGAYNEQFF
NA	NA	TRBV30	TRBJ2-7	14	TGTGCCTGGTCGGGAACAGGGCTAATCTACGAGCAGTACTTC	CAWSGTGLIYEQYF
NA	NA	TRBV7-8	TRBJ1-5	13	TGTGCCAGCAGCTTAGACCGCAGCCAGCCCCAGCATTTT	CASSLDRSQPQHF
NA	NA	TRBV2	TRBJ2-1	13	TGTGCCAGCAGTGAGGGTGGGTACAATGAGCAGTTCTTC	CASSEGGYNEQFF
NA	NA	TRBV6-4	TRBJ2-3	16	TGTGCCAGCAGTGACTTAGGGGGGAGTGGCACAGATACGCAGTATTTT	CASSDLGGSGTDTQYF
NA	NA	TRBV7-6	TRBJ2-7	14	TGTGCCAGCAGCTTACCTTCTATTCGATACGAGCAGTACTTC	CASSLPSIRYEQYF
NA	TRBD1	TRBV28	TRBJ1-5	15	TGTGCCAGCAAGCTGGACAGGGGGTCGAATCAGCCCCAGCATTTT	CASKLDRGSNQPQHF
NA	TRBD2	TRBV18	TRBJ2-3	15	TGTGCCAGCTCACCCGCCGTGGGAGGGACAGATACGCAGTATTTT	CASSPAVGGTDTQYF
NA	TRBD1	TRBV12-5	TRBJ2-4	23	TGTGCTAGTGGTTCGATCGACGTAATACCGGGACAGCCCTTCCGCCCAGCCAAAAACATTCAGTACTTC	CASGSIDVIPGQPFRPAKNIQYF
NA	NA	TRBV7-9	TRBJ1-1	14	TGTGCCAGCAGCTTCGGACATCTCAACACTGAAGCTTTCTTT	CASSFGHLNTEAFF
NA	NA	TRBV29-1	TRBJ1-2	13	TGCAGCGTTGAAGATCGGGGCAAACGTGGCTACACCTTC	CSVEDRGKRGYTF
NA	TRBD2	TRBV5-1	TRBJ2-1	15	TGCGCCAGCAGGGATCCGGGACTAGCGGACAATGAGCAGTTCTTC	CASRDPGLADNEQFF
NA	NA	TRBV4-1	TRBJ2-3	18	TGCGCCAGCAGCCAAGAAGGGGACGGGGCGAGCGGGTCAGATACGCAGTATTTT	CASSQEGDGASGSDTQYF
NA	NA	TRBV27	TRBJ2-7	13	TGTGCCAGCAGTTTTCGGGGAAAATACGAGCAGTACTTC	CASSFRGKYEQYF
NA	NA	TRBV7-8	TRBJ2-3	16	TGTGCCAGCAGCTTAGGTGGTCAGGGGAGCACAGATACGCAGTATTTT	CASSLGGQGSTDTQYF
NA	TRBD2	TRBV7-2	TRBJ2-1	15	TGTGCCAGCAGCTTACTAGCGGGATTTTACAATGAGCAGTTCTTC	CASSLLAGFYNEQFF
NA	NA	TRBV7-2	TRBJ2-2	15	TGTGCCAGCAGCTTTCAGGGCTCTTACACCGGGGAGCTGTTTTTT	CASSFQGSYTGELFF
NA	TRBD2	TRBV25-1	TRBJ2-1	14	TGTGCCAGCAGGGAAGCGGGACCTTACAATGAGCAGTTCTTC	CASREAGPYNEQFF
NA	NA	TRBV10-3	TRBJ1-5	13	TGTGCCATCAGTGAGATGGGGAATCAGCCCCAGCATTTT	CAISEMGNQPQHF
NA	NA	TRBV9	TRBJ1-5	12	TGTGCCAGCAGCGTTGGAAATCAGCCCCAGCATTTT	CASSVGNQPQHF
NA	NA	TRBV5-4	TRBJ1-4	15	TGTGCCAGCAGCTTGTCGCGGGGTTTGGGTGAAAAACTGTTTTTT	CASSLSRGLGEKLFF
NA	NA	TRBV3-1/TRBV3-2	TRBJ1-1	15	TGTGCCAGCAGCCCCTCGGACAGTTTGAGGACTGAAGCTTTCTTT	CASSPSDSLRTEAFF
NA	NA	TRBV30	TRBJ2-1	13	TGTGCCTGGAAGGGCAGCTCCTACAATGAGCAGTTCTTC	CAWKGSSYNEQFF
few	TRBD2	TRBV7-2	TRBJ2-7	15	TGTGCCAGCAGTTTTAGCGGACTAGCGGGAGTCGAGCAGTACTTC	CASSFSGLAGVEQYF
NA	TRBD1	TRBV15	TRBJ2-1	14	TGTGCCACCAGCAGGGGGGACAGAAGCAGTGAGCAGCTCTTC	CATSRGDRSSEQLF
NA	NA	TRBV21-1	TRBJ2-3	14	TGTGCCAGCAGCAAAGTAAGAGGGACAGATACGCAGTATTTT	CASSKVRGTDTQYF
NA	TRBD2	TRBV24-1	TRBJ2-1	15	TGTGCCACCAGTGACCGCACTAGCGGGAACAATGAGCAGTTCTTC	CATSDRTSGNNEQFF
NA	NA	TRBV27	TRBJ1-6	16	TGTGCCAGCAGTTCCCTTGGCCACTCGACTAATTCACCCCTCCACTTT	CASSSLGHSTNSPLHF
NA	NA	TRBV5-1	TRBJ2-7	15	TGCGCCAGCAGCGTTGGCCCTCAAAAAACCTACGAGCAGTACTTC	CASSVGPQKTYEQYF
NA	TRBD2	TRBV14	TRBJ2-3	15	TGTGCCAGCAGCCTGATGCGGGAGCCCACAGATACGCAGTATTTT	CASSLMREPTDTQYF
NA	NA	TRBV9	TRBJ2-7	14	TGTGCCAGCAGCGTAGGGGCGGTACCCTACGAGCAGTACTTC	CASSVGAVPYEQYF
NA	NA	TRBV10-2	TRBJ1-6	12	TGCGCCAGCGGGGACAACCGTTCACCCCTCCACTTT	CASGDNRSPLHF
NA	NA	TRBV10-3	TRBJ2-1	13	TGTGCCATCAGTGAGTCTACACATAGTTTGCAGTTCTTC	CAISESTHSLQFF
NA	NA	TRBV3-1/TRBV3-2	TRBJ2-7	10	TGTGCCAGCAGCCAATGGGGTAAGTACTTC	CASSQWGKYF
once	TRBD1	TRBV9	TRBJ2-5	15	TGTGCCAGCACCCTGACAGGGGGCCCCCAAGAGACCCAGTACTTC	CASTLTGGPQETQYF